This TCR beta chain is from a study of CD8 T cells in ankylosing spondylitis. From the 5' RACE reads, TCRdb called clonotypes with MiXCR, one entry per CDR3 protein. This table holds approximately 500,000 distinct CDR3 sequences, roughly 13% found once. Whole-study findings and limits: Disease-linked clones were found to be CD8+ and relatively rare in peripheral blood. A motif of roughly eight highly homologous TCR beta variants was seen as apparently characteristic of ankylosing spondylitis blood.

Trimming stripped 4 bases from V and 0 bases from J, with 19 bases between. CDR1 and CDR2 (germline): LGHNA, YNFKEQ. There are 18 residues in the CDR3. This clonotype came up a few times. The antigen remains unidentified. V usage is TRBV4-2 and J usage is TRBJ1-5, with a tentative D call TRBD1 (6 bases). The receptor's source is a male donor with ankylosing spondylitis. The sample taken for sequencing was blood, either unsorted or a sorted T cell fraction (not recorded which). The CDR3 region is CASSPQAGAGHSNQPQHF. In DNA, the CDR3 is TGTGCCAGCAGCCCCCAAGCAGGGGCCGGGCATAGCAATCAGCCCCAGCATTTT.